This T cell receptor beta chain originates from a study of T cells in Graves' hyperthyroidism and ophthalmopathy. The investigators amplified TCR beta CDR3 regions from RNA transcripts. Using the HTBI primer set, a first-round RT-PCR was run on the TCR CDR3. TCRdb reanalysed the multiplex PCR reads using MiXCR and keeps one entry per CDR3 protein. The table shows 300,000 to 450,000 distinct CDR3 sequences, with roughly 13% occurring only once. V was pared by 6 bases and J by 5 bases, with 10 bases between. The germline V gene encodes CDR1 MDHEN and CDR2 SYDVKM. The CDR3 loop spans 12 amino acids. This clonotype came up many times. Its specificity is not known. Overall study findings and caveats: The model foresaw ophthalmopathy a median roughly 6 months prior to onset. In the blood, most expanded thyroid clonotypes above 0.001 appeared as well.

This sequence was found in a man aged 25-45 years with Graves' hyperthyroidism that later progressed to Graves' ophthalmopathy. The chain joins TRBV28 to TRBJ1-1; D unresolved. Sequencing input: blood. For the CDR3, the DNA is TGTGCCAGCAGCCCCGAGACAACTGAAGCTTTCTTT. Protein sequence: CASSPETTEAFF.